Sequencing of this T cell receptor beta chain was carried out in a study of identical twins. On this clonotype itself: Its target is not known.

MiXCR was run by TCRdb on the 5' RACE reads, yielding one entry per CDR3 protein. The data show some 630,000 distinct CDR3 sequences, with around 7.5% seen just once and about 1.6% held by the top ten. CDR1 SGHVS and CDR2 FNYEAQ come from the germline V gene. This CDR3 region has 16 residues. J lost 5 bases, V lost 0 bases, and 5 bases had no gene match. The study's findings and limits: Findings came from cross-sectional statistics, without long-term follow-up of donors. Zero-insertion analyses might be partly confounded by invariant T cells like MAIT and iNKT.

These data also featured in a second study, about yellow fever vaccine responses in identical twins. That study reports: As reported, the vaccine T cell response of twins seemed partly convergent and partly personalized.

This clonotype was obtained from a woman aged 18 to 35 in good health. V gene TRBV7-6 combines with J gene TRBJ2-1, with TRBD1 matching over 9 bases. The specimen was PBMCs. DNA for the CDR3: TGTGCCAGCAGCTTAGCCCGACAGGGGGTCAACAATGAGCAGTTCTTC. This gives the protein CASSLARQGVNNEQFF.